The rows below give T cell receptor beta chains drawn from one sample of a study of blood T cell repertoires in COVID-19. Sequenced by immunoSEQ multiplex PCR; TCRdb stores in-frame clones only, minus some. The sample records a few hundred thousand clones, about four fifths being singletons. Sequenced material: PBMCs or T cells enriched from blood (not recorded which). These receptors came from a man in his forties or fifties who had been exposed to COVID-19. The CDR3 runs from the conserved cysteine through the conserved F or W. The D gene is left open where the match is weak. Clone sizes are given selectively: once, few, many, or a class where the clone is expanded.

TRBV5-1,17,TRBD1,.,TRBJ1-6,CASSSSYGQGDNSPLHF,TGCGCCAGCAGCTCTAGCTACGGACAGGGGGATAATTCACCCCTCCACTTT
TRBV5-1,15,.,.,TRBJ2-6,CASSLEGRGANVLTF,TGCGCCAGCAGCTTGGAGGGGCGCGGGGCCAACGTCCTGACTTTC
TRBV29-1,14,.,once,TRBJ2-1,CSVGRWGGGNEQFF,TGCAGCGTTGGGCGATGGGGAGGGGGCAATGAGCAGTTCTTC
TRBV5-5,14,.,once,TRBJ1-3,CASSSRVAGNTIYF,TGTGCCAGCAGCTCCCGGGTTGCAGGAAACACCATATATTTT
TRBV19,16,.,.,TRBJ1-3,CASTLWAGQPGNTIYF,TGTGCCAGTACCCTTTGGGCAGGTCAACCTGGAAACACCATATATTTT
TRBV3-1/TRBV3-2,15,TRBD2,.,TRBJ2-7,CASSPQLAVSHEQYF,TGTGCCAGCAGCCCCCAACTAGCGGTTTCCCACGAGCAGTACTTC
TRBV27,15,TRBD1,.,TRBJ2-1,CASSFAGQGYNEQFF,TGTGCCAGCAGTTTTGCGGGACAGGGTTACAATGAGCAGTTCTTC
TRBV7-8,19,.,once,TRBJ2-2,CASSLVFLPTGTNTGELFF,TGTGCCAGCAGCTTAGTTTTCCTACCGACTGGTACGAACACCGGGGAGCTGTTTTTT
TRBV7-9,14,.,.,TRBJ2-5,CASSLAGGKETQYF,TGTGCCAGCAGCTTAGCGGGAGGAAAAGAGACCCAGTACTTC
TRBV29-1,15,TRBD2,.,TRBJ2-5,CSVDGLAGGGETQYF,TGCAGCGTTGATGGACTAGCGGGAGGTGGGGAGACCCAGTACTTC
TRBV6-5,14,.,.,TRBJ1-1,CASSYLQGNTEAFF,TGTGCCAGCAGTTACTTACAGGGAAACACTGAAGCTTTCTTT
TRBV5-1,15,TRBD1,.,TRBJ1-4,CASSLSRQGHEKLFF,TGCGCCAGCAGCTTGTCTCGACAGGGTCATGAAAAACTGTTTTTT
TRBV19,17,.,.,TRBJ2-1,CASSMSGRGSPLNEQFF,TGTGCCAGTAGTATGAGTGGGCGGGGATCCCCTTTAAATGAGCAGTTCTTC
TRBV7-2,14,.,.,TRBJ1-2,CASSLAPGNYGYTF,TGTGCCAGCAGCTTAGCGCCAGGCAACTATGGCTACACCTTC
TRBV13,15,.,.,TRBJ2-1,CASSRPHAGHNEQFF,TGTGCCAGCAGCCGCCCCCACGCGGGGCACAATGAGCAGTTCTTC
TRBV5-5,13,.,.,TRBJ2-3,CASARLVADTQYF,TGTGCCAGCGCGAGGTTGGTTGCAGATACGCAGTATTTT
TRBV30,14,TRBD2,.,TRBJ2-3,CAWSVQAGGDTQYF,TGTGCCTGGAGTGTACAGGCGGGGGGAGATACGCAGTATTTT
TRBV30,12,.,.,TRBJ2-5,CASRTALETQYF,TGTGCCTCCCGGACAGCTTTAGAGACCCAGTACTTC
TRBV7-9,11,.,.,TRBJ2-1,CASRSDNEQFF,TGTGCCAGCAGATCCGACAATGAGCAGTTCTTC
TRBV24-1,12,.,.,TRBJ2-7,CATSDNSYEQYF,TGTGCCACCAGTGACAATTCCTACGAGCAGTACTTC
TRBV6-4,15,.,.,TRBJ1-2,CASSEMGRPSDGYTF,TGTGCCAGCAGTGAAATGGGGCGCCCCTCTGATGGCTACACCTTC
TRBV6-5,14,TRBD2,few,TRBJ2-1,CASSYALAGVGQFF,TGTGCCAGCAGTTACGCGCTAGCGGGAGTGGGGCAGTTCTTC
TRBV27,17,.,.,TRBJ1-5,CASIPILRSHLNQPQHF,TGTGCCAGCATTCCCATCTTGAGGTCCCACCTCAATCAGCCCCAGCATTTT
TRBV2,16,.,.,TRBJ2-6,CASSDSGSSGANVLTF,TGTGCCAGCAGTGACTCGGGTAGCTCTGGGGCCAACGTCCTGACTTTC
TRBV3-1/TRBV3-2,13,.,.,TRBJ1-4,CASSQGTGEKLFF,TGTGCCAGCAGCCAAGGAACCGGTGAAAAACTGTTTTTT
TRBV28,13,.,.,TRBJ1-1,CASKVRWDTEAFF,TGTGCCAGCAAGGTGCGGTGGGACACTGAAGCTTTCTTT
TRBV28,17,.,.,TRBJ2-5,CASSRRRQGRGQETQYF,TGTGCCAGCAGTCGACGAAGACAGGGGAGGGGCCAAGAGACCCAGTACTTC
TRBV9,16,.,.,TRBJ1-3,CASSVDAGLLEATIYF,TGTGCCAGCAGCGTAGATGCGGGTCTGCTAGAAGCCACCATATATTTT
TRBV18,18,TRBD1,.,TRBJ1-4,CASSPLYRGRATNEKLFF,TGTGCCAGCTCACCACTCTACAGGGGGCGAGCAACTAATGAAAAACTGTTTTTT
TRBV20-1,13,.,.,TRBJ2-7,CSASSPLLYEQYF,TGCAGTGCTAGTTCCCCCCTCCTCTACGAGCAGTACTTC
TRBV27,15,TRBD2,once,TRBJ2-3,CASSLPGLAGGTQYF,TGTGCCAGCAGTTTGCCGGGACTAGCGGGAGGCACGCAGTATTTT
TRBV14,16,.,.,TRBJ1-2,CASSPTVGTLGNGYTF,TGTGCCAGCAGCCCCACCGTCGGGACACTCGGAAATGGCTACACCTTC
TRBV7-2,16,.,.,TRBJ2-3,CASSLGLAAAVDTQYF,TGTGCCAGCAGCTTAGGTCTAGCTGCGGCCGTAGATACGCAGTATTTT
TRBV10-1,14,.,.,TRBJ2-2,CASSERAGYGELFF,TGCGCCAGCAGTGAGAGGGCAGGGTACGGGGAGCTGTTTTTT
TRBV6-1,16,.,.,TRBJ1-5,CASSDKRRVGNQPQHF,TGTGCCAGCAGTGATAAGAGGAGGGTGGGCAATCAGCCCCAGCATTTT
TRBV6-4,13,.,.,TRBJ2-2,CASRPTGTGELFF,TGTGCCAGCAGGCCAACAGGGACCGGGGAGCTGTTTTTT
TRBV3-1/TRBV3-2,14,.,.,TRBJ2-5,CASSQLGLEETQYF,TGTGCCAGCAGCCAATTAGGACTTGAAGAGACCCAGTACTTC
TRBV29-1,12,TRBD2,.,TRBJ2-5,CSVDREGETQYF,TGCAGCGTTGATCGGGAGGGGGAGACCCAGTACTTC
TRBV10-3,15,TRBD1,few,TRBJ1-2,CAISERTGTNYGYTF,TGTGCCATCAGTGAGCGGACAGGGACTAACTATGGCTACACCTTC
TRBV11-3,15,.,.,TRBJ2-3,CASSLGGSSTDTQYF,TGTGCCAGCAGCTTAGGAGGTAGCAGCACAGATACGCAGTATTTT
TRBV4-1,15,.,.,TRBJ1-6,CASSPPTGNNSPLHF,TGCGCCAGCAGCCCACCTACGGGAAATAATTCACCCCTCCACTTT
TRBV15,15,.,.,TRBJ1-1,CATSRERLRSTEAFF,TGTGCCACCAGCAGAGAAAGGTTGAGGAGCACTGAAGCTTTCTTT
TRBV11-3,15,TRBD2,.,TRBJ2-7,CASSQTSGSLYEQYF,TGTGCCAGCAGCCAAACTAGCGGGAGTCTCTATGAGCAGTACTTC
TRBV2,15,.,.,TRBJ1-5,CASRRGETSNQPQHF,TGTGCCAGCCGTCGGGGGGAGACTAGCAATCAGCCCCAGCATTTT